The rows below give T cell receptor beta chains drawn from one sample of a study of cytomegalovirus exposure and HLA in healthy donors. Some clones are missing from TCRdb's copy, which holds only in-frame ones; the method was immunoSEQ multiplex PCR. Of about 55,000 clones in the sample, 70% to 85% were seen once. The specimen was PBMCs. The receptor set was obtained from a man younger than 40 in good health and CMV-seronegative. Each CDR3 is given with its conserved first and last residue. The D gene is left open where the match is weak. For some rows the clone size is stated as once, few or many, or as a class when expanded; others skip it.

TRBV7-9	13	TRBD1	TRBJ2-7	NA	CASQGAGVYEQYF	TGTGCCAGCCAGGGGGCTGGGGTCTACGAGCAGTACTTC
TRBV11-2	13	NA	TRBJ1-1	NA	CATARGEDTEAFF	TGTGCCACCGCCCGGGGGGAGGACACTGAAGCTTTCTTT
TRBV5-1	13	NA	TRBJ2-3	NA	CASSLDDKRPQYF	TGCGCCAGCAGCTTGGACGACAAGCGGCCGCAGTATTTT
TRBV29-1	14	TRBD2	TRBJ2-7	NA	CSARLAGGIDEQYF	TGCAGCGCTCGACTAGCGGGGGGGATCGACGAGCAGTACTTC
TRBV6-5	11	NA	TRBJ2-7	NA	CASSTSGEQYF	TGTGCCAGCAGTACGAGCGGCGAGCAGTACTTC
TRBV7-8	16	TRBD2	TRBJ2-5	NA	CASSSKTSGSWETQYF	TGTGCCAGCAGCTCCAAGACTAGCGGGAGCTGGGAGACCCAGTACTTC
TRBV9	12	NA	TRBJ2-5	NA	CASSVDSETQYF	TGTGCCAGCAGCGTAGACTCAGAGACCCAGTACTTC
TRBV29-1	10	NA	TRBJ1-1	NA	CSGGDTEAFF	TGCAGCGGGGGGGACACTGAAGCTTTCTTT
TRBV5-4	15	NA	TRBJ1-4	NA	CASSLGSGVREKLFF	TGTGCCAGCAGCTTGGGATCGGGAGTCCGGGAAAAACTGTTTTTT
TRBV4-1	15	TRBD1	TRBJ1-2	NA	CASSLNRGKGYGYTF	TGCGCCAGCAGCCTAAACAGGGGAAAAGGCTACGGCTACACCTTC
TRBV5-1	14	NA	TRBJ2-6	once	CASRDNSGANVLTF	TGCGCCAGCAGAGACAATTCTGGGGCCAACGTCCTGACTTTC
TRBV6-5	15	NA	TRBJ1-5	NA	CASSYSRTSNQPQHF	TGTGCCAGCAGTTACTCGAGAACTAGCAATCAGCCCCAGCATTTT
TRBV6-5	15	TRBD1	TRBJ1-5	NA	CASRRHRGRNQPQHF	TGTGCCAGCAGACGCCACAGGGGGCGCAATCAGCCCCAGCATTTT
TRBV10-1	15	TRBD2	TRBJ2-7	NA	CASSESSGVAGEQYF	TGCGCCAGCAGTGAGTCAAGCGGGGTCGCGGGGGAGCAGTACTTC
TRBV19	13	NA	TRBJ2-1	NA	CASSPQFHNEQFF	TGTGCCAGTAGCCCCCAATTCCACAATGAGCAGTTCTTC
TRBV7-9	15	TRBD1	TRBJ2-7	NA	CASSYRDRAFYEQYF	TGTGCCAGCAGTTACCGGGACAGAGCATTCTACGAGCAGTACTTC